Each of the 30 T cell receptor beta chains below was sequenced from the same sample in a study of blood T cell repertoires in COVID-19. Assay used: immunoSEQ multiplex PCR; TCRdb lists only in-frame clones, some missing. This sample carries about 52,000 clones, approximately 85% of them seen once, and the ten largest clones take around 9.6%. The sequencing sample was made of peripheral blood. The source of these receptors is a human donor in a cohort sampled during active COVID-19.

The CDR3 protein is CASSWTARGTEAFF. The CDR3 DNA is TGTGCCAGCAGTTGGACAGCGAGAGGCACTGAAGCTTTCTTT. This chain connects TRBV2 to TRBJ1-1, with a tentative D call TRBD1 (6 bases). V lost 5 bases to trimming and J lost 4 bases, with 14 bases between them. The CDR3 runs 14 residues. Per germline, CDR1 SNHLY and CDR2 FYNNEI. The full variable domain, its missing parts supplied by reference TRBV2 and TRBJ1-1, is EPEVTQTPSHQVTQMGQEVILRCVPISNHLYFYWYRQILGQKVEFLVSFYNNEISEKSEIFDDQFSVERPDGSNFTLKIRSTKLEDSAMYFCASSWTARGTEAFFGQGTRLTVV.

The CDR3 nucleotides are TGTGCCAGCAGCTCCGGGTCCCGACCTGGGGAGCAGTACTTC. It translates to CASSSGSRPGEQYF. J is TRBJ2-7 and V is TRBV7-3; no clear D gene. The length of the CDR3 is 14 residues. Looked up from germline, CDR1 is SGHTA and CDR2 is FQGTGA. With 4 bases removed from V and 7 bases from J, the gap between germline ends came to 17 bases.

The genes are TRBV2 and TRBJ2-1; 9 nucleotides match TRBD1. The germline V gene has CDR1 SNHLY and CDR2 FYNNEI. V lost 6 bases, J lost 2 bases, and 5 bases stayed unmatched. This CDR3 has 15 residues. The CDR3 bases are TGTGCCAGCAGCCGGGACAGGGTTCCCTACAATGAGCAGTTCTTC. This translates into CASSRDRVPYNEQFF. Looking up the rest from reference TRBV2 and TRBJ2-1 gives the full variable domain: EPEVTQTPSHQVTQMGQEVILRCVPISNHLYFYWYRQILGQKVEFLVSFYNNEISEKSEIFDDQFSVERPDGSNFTLKIRSTKLEDSAMYFCASSRDRVPYNEQFFGPGTRLTVL.

The chain recombines TRBV28 with TRBJ2-1, with 10 positions matching TRBD2. This CDR3 contains 16 residues. The germline gives CDR1 MDHEN, CDR2 SYDVKM. After removal of 3 bases from V and 6 bases from J, the junction contained 8 bases not matched to a gene. Written as DNA, the CDR3 is TGTGCCAGCAGTTTTCCCCAGCTAGCGGGGGCCAATGAGCAGTTCTTC. Its protein is CASSFPQLAGANEQFF.

DNA for the CDR3: TGTGCCACCAGCAGGGACCCCCGAGGACGGGGAATTGCCGGGGAGCTGTTTTTT. Its protein product is CATSRDPRGRGIAGELFF. The V gene is TRBV15, the J gene TRBJ2-2; a weak D match, TRBD2 (5 bases). V lost 3 bases, J lost 6 bases, and 23 bases lay in between. The length of the CDR3 is 18 residues. Germline CDR1 reads LNHNV; CDR2 reads YYDKDF (reference sequence).

The chain links TRBV7-9 to TRBJ2-7, with 10 bases matching TRBD2. V shed 1 base, J shed 7 bases, and the junction held 7 bases outside the gene matches. Germline CDR1 is SEHNR and CDR2 is FQNEAQ (reference sequence). The CDR3 consists of 15 residues. For the CDR3, the DNA is TGTGCCAGCAGCTTAGGGACTAGCGGCGACGCTGAGCAGTACTTC. It is translated as CASSLGTSGDAEQYF. The complete variable domain, with remaining parts taken from reference TRBV7-9 and TRBJ2-7, reads DTGVSQNPRHKITKRGQNVTFRCDPISEHNRLYWYRQTLGQGPEFLTYFQNEAQLEKSRLLSDRFSAERPKGSFSTLEIQRTEQGDSAMYLCASSLGTSGDAEQYFGPGTRLTVT.

This clone was recorded only once. The chain recombines TRBV7-3 with TRBJ2-1, with D tentatively TRBD1 (6 bases). V shed 4 bases and J shed 7 bases, with 11 bases lying between them. The length of the CDR3 is 13 residues. The V gene's germline CDR1 is SGHTA and CDR2 FQGTGA. The CDR3 loop reads CASSSRGGNEQFF. CDR3 DNA sequence: TGTGCCAGCAGCTCCAGGGGCGGGAATGAGCAGTTCTTC.

The chain is built from TRBV11-2 and TRBJ1-1, with a weak D call TRBD1 (5 bases). Germline lookup yields CDR1 SGHAT and CDR2 FQNNGV. The CDR3 consists of 14 residues. V lost 2 bases and J lost 0, with 7 bases in between. The CDR3 DNA reads as TGTGCCAGCAGCTTACAGGGAATGAACACTGAAGCTTTCTTT. Translated, it gives CASSLQGMNTEAFF.

V and J are TRBV18 and TRBJ2-7; 11 bases fit TRBD2. CDR1 and CDR2 (germline): KGHSH, LQKENI. The CDR3 consists of 16 residues. The V segment lost 2 bases and the J segment 3 bases; nucleotides outside the gene matches: 6. CDR3 amino acids: CASSPGLAGGYYEQYF. In DNA form, the CDR3 reads TGTGCCAGCTCACCAGGCCTAGCGGGAGGATACTACGAGCAGTACTTC.

The J gene is TRBJ2-2, the V gene TRBV11-3; 10 bases fit TRBD2. Germline CDR1 reads SGHNT; CDR2 reads YENEEA. The CDR3 length is 17 residues. V gave up 0 bases and J gave up 7 bases; unmatched junction bases: 8. The CDR3 loop reads CASSLEGAGGPNGELFF. DNA of the CDR3: TGTGCCAGCAGCTTAGAAGGAGCGGGAGGGCCCAACGGGGAGCTGTTTTTT.

J is TRBJ2-1 and V is TRBV11-2; TRBD1 might be the D (6 bases). Germline assignment: CDR1 SGHAT and CDR2 FQNNGV. The V gene lost 5 bases and the J gene lost 11 bases, with 16 bases spanning the gap. The CDR3 covers 13 residues. The DNA of the CDR3 is TGTGCCAGCAGCCCCCCCCCTGACAGGCAGCAGTTCTTC. It codes for CASSPPPDRQQFF.

The chain carries TRBV3-1 (or the pseudogene TRBV3-2) and TRBJ1-2; the D gene is possibly TRBD1 (6 bases). With 4 bases removed from V and 6 bases from J, the gap between germline ends came to 12 bases. The CDR3 is 13 residues long. Germline CDR1 and CDR2: LGHDT and YNNKEL (reference sequence). Here the CDR3 DNA reads TGTGCCAGCAGCCCTCAACAGGGAAATGGCTACACCTTC. It translates to CASSPQQGNGYTF.

J is TRBJ2-7 and V is TRBV3-1 (or the pseudogene TRBV3-2); 9 bases map to TRBD2. V trimming: 0 bases; J trimming: 4 bases; junction bases outside the gene matches: 16. The CDR3 totals 19 residues. Germline-derived CDR1 and CDR2 are LGHDT and YNNKEL (reference sequence). This chain's CDR3 is CASSQDPTWFAGGPYEQYF. In DNA, the CDR3 is TGTGCCAGCAGCCAAGATCCCACCTGGTTTGCGGGAGGGCCGTACGAGCAGTACTTC.

The chain links TRBV28 to TRBJ1-2, with TRBD1 as a possible D gene (5 bases). This CDR3 has 13 amino acids. Trimming took 8 bases from V and 2 from J, leaving 12 bases between them. Looked up from germline, CDR1 is MDHEN and CDR2 is SYDVKM. CDR3 region: CASGGGYNYGYTF. CDR3 DNA: TGTGCCAGCGGGGGGGGGTACAACTATGGCTACACCTTC.

The V and J genes are TRBV5-1 and TRBJ1-2; TRBD1 agrees at 8 bases. Trimming cost V 6 bases and J 4 bases; bases outside gene matches: 5. The CDR3 covers 13 residues. Germline V gene sequence: CDR1 SGHRS, CDR2 YFSETQ. In DNA form, the CDR3 reads TGCGCCAGCAACTCAGGGGGCGGCTATGGCTACACCTTC. It codes for CASNSGGGYGYTF.

V usage is TRBV13 and J usage is TRBJ2-7, with a weak D call TRBD2 (7 bases). The V end was cut by 5 bases, the J end by 0 bases, with 26 bases between. The germline CDR1 and CDR2 sequences are PRHDT and FYEKMQ (reference sequence). The CDR3 runs 19 residues. The DNA of the CDR3 is TGTGCCAGCAGCCGGTCCTTTGGGGGGGCGCTGGGACTCTCCTACGAGCAGTACTTC. This sequence encodes CASSRSFGGALGLSYEQYF.

The chain combines TRBV9 with TRBJ2-3, with 7 bases lining up with TRBD2. V lost 5 bases to trimming and J lost 7 bases; unmatched junction nucleotides: 10. The CDR3 has 14 amino acids. Looked up from germline, CDR1 is SGDLS and CDR2 is YYNGEE. CDR3 coding DNA: TGTGCCAGCAGTCCTAGCGGTCCGATAAATACGCAGTATTTT. Protein product: CASSPSGPINTQYF.

In its sample, this clone was seen many times. The rearrangement joins TRBV5-6 to TRBJ1-2; no clear D gene. V was trimmed by 0 bases and J by 4 bases, leaving 4 bases between them. The CDR3 is 12 amino acids. Germline V gene data show CDR1 as SGHDT and CDR2 as YYEEEE. Here the CDR3 DNA reads TGTGCCAGCAGCTTGGCGGTCTATGGCTACACCTTC. Protein product: CASSLAVYGYTF.

The rearrangement uses TRBV3-1 (or the pseudogene TRBV3-2) and TRBJ2-2, with 13 positions matching TRBD2. Germline V lookup: CDR1 LGHDT, CDR2 YNNKEL (reference sequence). This CDR3 contains 18 residues. J lost 1 base, V lost 1 base, and 3 bases had no gene match. CDR3 bases: TGTGCCAGCAGCCAAGGGGGACTAGCGGGAATGAACACCGGGGAGCTGTTTTTT. It codes for CASSQGGLAGMNTGELFF.

This clone was seen a few times. CDR3: CASSYPTDTVYGYTF. As DNA, the CDR3 is TGTGCCAGCAGTTACCCTACGGACACAGTCTATGGCTACACCTTC. The V gene is TRBV6-6, the J gene TRBJ1-2; a weak D match, TRBD1 (5 bases). The CDR3 runs to 15 residues. V lost 2 bases and J lost 4, with 14 bases in between. CDR1 and CDR2 (germline): MNHNY, SVGAGI (reference sequence).

The chain employs TRBV4-2 and TRBJ2-7; 8 bases align to TRBD2. The V and J ends lost 0 bases and 6 bases, in that order; junction bases with no gene match: 13. In germline, CDR1 is LGHNA, CDR2 YNFKEQ. The CDR3 spans 17 residues. The CDR3, as DNA: TGTGCCAGCAGCCAAGATATTGGGAGACTAGCGACGACCGAGCAGTACTTC. The encoded protein is CASSQDIGRLATTEQYF.

J is TRBJ2-3 and V is TRBV2; TRBD2 matches 13 bases. Germline trimming cut 5 bases from V and 4 bases from J; bases unmatched to any gene: 6. Germline V gene sequence: CDR1 SNHLY, CDR2 FYNNEI. This CDR3 comprises 16 residues. CDR3 residues: CASSNGLAGAADTQYF. CDR3 nucleotide sequence: TGTGCCAGCAGTAACGGACTAGCGGGAGCAGCAGATACGCAGTATTTT.

The rearrangement uses TRBV27 and TRBJ2-5; perhaps TRBD1 as D (5 bases). Trimming pared 3 bases from V and 5 bases from J, leaving 19 bases between. The CDR3 runs 16 residues. Per germline, CDR1 MNHEY and CDR2 SMNVEV (reference sequence). In nucleotides, the CDR3 is TGTGCCAGCAGTTTCCTGGCTAGGGGTTCCCGGGAGACCCAGTACTTC. It specifies CASSFLARGSRETQYF.

The V gene is TRBV5-1, the J gene TRBJ1-1, with D perhaps TRBD1 (6 bases). Germline CDR1 reads SGHRS; CDR2 reads YFSETQ. The V and J ends lost 2 bases and 0 bases respectively, with 14 bases between them. CDR3 size: 16 residues. DNA of the CDR3: TGCGCCAGCAGCTTAATGGCAGGGGCGGTGAACACTGAAGCTTTCTTT. Its protein is CASSLMAGAVNTEAFF. Together with reference TRBV5-1 and TRBJ1-1, the CDR3 gives the full variable domain: KAGVTQTPRYLIKTRGQQVTLSCSPISGHRSVSWYQQTPGQGLQFLFEYFSETQRNKGNFPGRFSGRQFSNSRSEMNVSTLELGDSALYLCASSLMAGAVNTEAFFGQGTRLTVV.

The V and J genes are TRBV15 and TRBJ2-5; D not resolved. CDR3 size: 13 residues. V lost 2 bases and J 4 bases, leaving 8 bases between the germline ends. Germline assignment: CDR1 LNHNV and CDR2 YYDKDF (reference sequence). In DNA form, the CDR3 reads TGTGCCACCAGCAGATTGCCGGGAGAGACCCAGTACTTC. Translated: CATSRLPGETQYF. The full variable domain, completed using reference TRBV15 and TRBJ2-5, is DAMVIQNPRYQVTQFGKPVTLSCSQTLNHNVMYWYQQKSSQAPKLLFHYYDKDFNNEADTPDNFQSRRPNTSFCFLDIRSPGLGDTAMYLCATSRLPGETQYFGPGTRLLVL.

The chain has TRBV30 and TRBJ1-1; D is undetermined. This CDR3 has 11 residues. The germline gives CDR1 GTSNPN, CDR2 SVGIG (reference sequence). V was shortened by 1 base and J by 7 bases, with 7 bases between the two germline ends. CDR3 protein: CAWSGPGEAFF. The DNA for the CDR3 is TGTGCCTGGAGTGGGCCAGGTGAAGCTTTCTTT.

The sample holds one count of this clone. The chain is built from TRBV28 and TRBJ1-5; 8 nucleotides match TRBD1. The J segment lost 3 bases and the V segment lost 5 bases, leaving 9 bases of the junction unmatched. This CDR3 contains 16 residues. Germline V gene sequence: CDR1 MDHEN, CDR2 SYDVKM. DNA of the CDR3: TGTGCCAGCAGTCCCCGACAGGGGTGGGACAATCAGCCCCAGCATTTT. It specifies CASSPRQGWDNQPQHF.

The CDR3 reads CASSVKSGSTDTQYF. Written as DNA, the CDR3 is TGTGCCAGCAGTGTAAAGAGCGGGAGCACAGATACGCAGTATTTT. The J gene is TRBJ2-3, the V gene TRBV27, with a possible D match to TRBD2 (6 bases). The germline gives CDR1 MNHEY, CDR2 SMNVEV (reference sequence). The length of the CDR3 is 15 residues. The V and J ends lost 5 bases and 0 bases respectively, with 12 bases between them.

The rearrangement uses TRBV6-6 and TRBJ1-6; TRBD1 matches 9 bases. J was trimmed by 6 bases and V by 6 bases; bases with no gene match: 9. CDR1 is MNHNY and CDR2 is SVGAGI in the germline V gene (reference sequence). There are 16 residues in the CDR3. The CDR3 nucleotides read TGTGCCAGCAGAATACAGGGGGCGCTTGGTAATTCACCCCTCCACTTT. Amino acid sequence: CASRIQGALGNSPLHF.

The CDR3 here is CASSSGQGDTEAFF. The CDR3 DNA reads as TGTGCCAGCAGCTCCGGACAGGGGGACACTGAAGCTTTCTTT. The chain combines TRBV6-6 with TRBJ1-1, with TRBD1 matching over 10 bases. CDR1 MNHNY and CDR2 SVGAGI come from the germline V gene (reference sequence). J lost 3 bases, V lost 6 bases, and 4 bases had no gene match. The CDR3 is 14 residues long.